What follows are 15 T cell receptor beta chains derived from one specimen sequenced in a study of blood T cell repertoires in COVID-19. Sequenced by immunoSEQ multiplex PCR; TCRdb stores in-frame clones only, minus some. In the table there are fewer than 200,000 clones, about 85% of which are singletons. Input material: peripheral blood. Receptors were obtained from a man between 60 and 70 years old with acute or convalescent COVID-19.

J is TRBJ1-5 and V is TRBV9; 7 nucleotides line up with TRBD1. V gave up 0 bases and J gave up 9 bases; unmatched junction bases: 15. Germline values: CDR1 SGDLS, CDR2 YYNGEE. This CDR3 is 17 amino acids long. The CDR3 is CASSVGGDWDSIMPQHF. CDR3 nucleotide sequence: TGTGCCAGCAGCGTAGGGGGAGACTGGGACAGTATTATGCCCCAGCATTTT.

The chain uses TRBV10-3 and TRBJ2-5; 8 nucleotides align to TRBD2. The CDR3 covers 15 residues. Per germline, CDR1 ENHRY and CDR2 SYGVKD. The junction had 4 bases not matched to a gene; V was cut back by 2 bases and J by 2 bases. CDR3 in amino acids: CAISENRGGQETQYF. The CDR3 DNA reads TGTGCCATCAGTGAGAACCGGGGGGGACAAGAGACCCAGTACTTC.

J is TRBJ2-3 and V is TRBV30; TRBD1 aligns across 8 bases. The CDR3 totals 13 residues. J lost 4 bases, V lost 5 bases, and 5 bases had no gene match. Germline V CDR1 and CDR2: GTSNPN, SVGIG (reference sequence). In DNA form, the CDR3 reads TGTGCCTGGGCAGGGGGCTTGGCAGATACGCAGTATTTT. Its protein product is CAWAGGLADTQYF.

This chain links TRBV6-5 with TRBJ2-1; possibly TRBD1 for D (6 bases). V lost 5 bases to trimming and J lost 2 bases, with 10 bases between them. CDR3 length equals 14 residues. Germline-derived CDR1 and CDR2 are MNHEY and SVGAGI. CDR3 in amino acids: CASSRQGPYNEQFF. The CDR3 DNA sequence: TGTGCCAGCAGTAGGCAGGGGCCCTACAATGAGCAGTTCTTC.

The V gene is TRBV9, the J gene TRBJ1-1; D possibly corresponds to TRBD1 (6 bases). The length of the CDR3 is 17 residues. Germline values: CDR1 SGDLS, CDR2 YYNGEE. V lost 3 bases to trimming and J lost 4 bases, with 22 bases between them. As DNA, the CDR3 is TGTGCCAGCAGCGCCAGGACAGTAGGGTTAGGGGGCACTGAAGCTTTCTTT. This gives the protein CASSARTVGLGGTEAFF.

This chain links TRBV11-3 with TRBJ1-1; 7 bases map to TRBD1. The CDR3 covers 15 residues. The V gene's germline CDR1 is SGHNT and CDR2 YENEEA. The V and J ends lost 5 bases and 0 bases, in that order; junction bases with no gene match: 6. The CDR3 sequence: CASSQATGLNTEAFF. Written as DNA, the CDR3 is TGTGCCAGCAGCCAGGCGACAGGGCTGAACACTGAAGCTTTCTTT.

V usage is TRBV11-3 and J usage is TRBJ2-1; D is unclear. CDR1 is SGHNT and CDR2 is YENEEA in the germline V gene. V lost 2 bases and J 1 base, leaving 6 bases between the germline ends. The CDR3 contains 14 residues. This CDR3 is CASSLQASYNEQFF. The CDR3 DNA reads TGTGCCAGCAGCTTACAGGCGTCCTACAATGAGCAGTTCTTC. The whole variable domain, remainder taken from reference TRBV11-3 and TRBJ2-1, is EAGVVQSPRYKIIEKKQPVAFWCNPISGHNTLYWYLQNLGQGPELLIRYENEEAVDDSQLPKDRFSAERLKGVDSTLKIQPAELGDSAVYLCASSLQASYNEQFFGPGTRLTVL.

The CDR3 nucleotides are TGCGCCAGCAGCCAAGTTACAGGGGGCCGTCAGCCCCAGCATTTT. Residues: CASSQVTGGRQPQHF. The chain employs TRBV4-1 and TRBJ1-5, with TRBD1 matching 9 bases. The length of the CDR3 is 15 residues. Germline V gene lookup returns CDR1 MGHRA and CDR2 YSYEKL. The V gene end was trimmed by 1 base and the J gene end by 6 bases; junction bases not matched to a gene: 4.

J is TRBJ1-1 and V is TRBV23-1, with 12 nucleotides matching TRBD1. TRBV23-1 carries the ORF label, with uncertain function. V trimming: 0 bases; J trimming: 3 bases; junction bases outside the gene matches: 14. The CDR3 length is 20 residues. CDR3 nucleotides: TGCGCCAGCAGTCAATCGGGAGAGGGACAGGGGGCGACGAGTCACACTGAAGCTTTCTTT. Amino acid sequence: CASSQSGEGQGATSHTEAFF.

Comments on this clone: The identical CDR3 is also encoded by other nucleotide sequences in the sample. This rearrangement joins TRBV3-1 (or the pseudogene TRBV3-2) to TRBJ1-2; 9 bases map to TRBD1. The CDR3 totals 15 residues. CDR1 LGHDT and CDR2 YNNKEL come from the germline V gene (reference sequence). Germline trimming cut 4 bases from V and 4 bases from J; bases unmatched to any gene: 7. This chain's CDR3 is CASSPRTGEAYGYTF. The CDR3 DNA sequence: TGTGCCAGCAGCCCCCGGACAGGGGAAGCCTATGGCTACACCTTC.

This clone is a singleton in its sample. The gene calls are TRBV6-5 and TRBJ2-1; the match to TRBD2 covers 8 bases. CDR3 length: 15 residues. CDR1 MNHEY and CDR2 SVGAGI come from the germline V gene. V lost 0 bases and J lost 8; bases outside the gene matches: 6. The CDR3 sequence: CASSYSYRGGHEQFF. The CDR3 DNA follows: TGTGCCAGCAGTTACTCGTACCGGGGGGGCCATGAGCAGTTCTTC.

V usage is TRBV10-1 and J usage is TRBJ2-1, with D possibly being TRBD2 (5 bases). The CDR3 sequence is 12 residues long. Germline V lookup: CDR1 WNHNN, CDR2 SYGVQD (reference sequence). The ends were cut back, 0 bases at V and 9 bases at J, with 6 bases in the middle. This CDR3 reads CASSESGVEQFF. The CDR3 region has the DNA TGCGCCAGCAGTGAGTCGGGAGTTGAGCAGTTCTTC.

Concerning this clone itself: Other nucleotide sequences in the sample specify the same CDR3. This chain uses TRBV5-1 with TRBJ1-3, with D possibly TRBD1 on 6 matching bases. This CDR3 contains 14 residues. Germline V gene lookup returns CDR1 SGHRS and CDR2 YFSETQ. V was cut by 2 bases and J by 4 bases, with 10 bases left in between. The CDR3 bases are TGCGCCAGCAGCTTCACAGGGACCGGAAACACCATATATTTT. This translates into CASSFTGTGNTIYF.

This clone has a single count. The chain is built from TRBV30 and TRBJ2-3, with D maybe TRBD1 (6 bases). V dropped 1 base and J dropped 6 bases, with 17 bases sitting between them. This CDR3 contains 15 residues. The germline V gene encodes CDR1 GTSNPN and CDR2 SVGIG (reference sequence). The CDR3 protein is CAWSEDSRGADTQYF. The CDR3 DNA follows: TGTGCCTGGAGTGAAGATTCCAGGGGCGCGGATACGCAGTATTTT.

The V call is TRBV15, the J call TRBJ2-1; no clear D. Germline V gene data show CDR1 as LNHNV and CDR2 as YYDKDF (reference sequence). CDR3 length equals 13 residues. Trimming removed 0 bases at V and 9 bases at J, with 9 bases between. The CDR3 loop is CATSRERSSEQFF. The CDR3 DNA sequence: TGTGCCACCAGCAGAGAAAGATCGAGTGAGCAGTTCTTC.